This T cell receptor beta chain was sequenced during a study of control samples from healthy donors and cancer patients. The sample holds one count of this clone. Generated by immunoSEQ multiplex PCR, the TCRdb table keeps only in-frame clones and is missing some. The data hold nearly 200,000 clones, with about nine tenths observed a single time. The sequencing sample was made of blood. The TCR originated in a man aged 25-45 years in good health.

The CDR3 DNA follows: TGTGCCACCCACGATGGGGGCGCTGGCTATGGCTACACCTTC. Protein: CATHDGGAGYGYTF. This chain uses TRBV19 with TRBJ1-2; D is possibly TRBD1 (6 bases). The CDR3 runs to 14 residues. Between the trimmed V and J ends, which lost 10 bases and 4 bases, there was a span of 19 bases. Germline CDR1 LNHDA, CDR2 SQIVND (reference sequence). The full variable domain, with the rest looked up from reference TRBV19 and TRBJ1-2, is DGGITQSPKYLFRKEGQNVTLSCEQNLNHDAMYWYRQDPGQGLRLIYYSQIVNDFQKGDIAEGYSVSREKKESFPLTVTSAQKNPTAFYLCATHDGGAGYGYTFGSGTRLTVV.